This TCR beta chain was recovered during a study of identical twins. There are a few counts of this clonotype. TCRdb passed the 5' RACE reads through MiXCR, listing each CDR3 protein once. The sample lists 430,000 or so distinct CDR3 sequences; more than 20% were seen once. V gave up 5 bases and J gave up 5 bases; unmatched junction bases: 6. The germline CDR1 and CDR2 sequences are SGHRS and YFSETQ. CDR3 size: 13 residues. Separately, the same data were catalogued under a study of T cells expressing NK-cell markers.

This sequence was found in a woman under 30 in good health. The V call is TRBV5-1, the J call TRBJ2-5, with 7 bases fitting TRBD2. The specimen sequenced was CD4+ T cells sorted from blood. This CDR3 reads CASRTSDVETQYF. CDR3 coding DNA: TGCGCCAGCAGAACTAGCGATGTGGAGACCCAGTACTTC.